This entry features one T cell receptor beta chain sequence. A read error may produce the germline difference seen at one junction end. This sample is part of a study of T-cell memory formation after mild COVID-19. The 5'RACE method, run with constant-segment primers, produced TCR alpha and TCR beta cDNA libraries (carrying sample barcodes and UMIs). TCRdb reprocessed the 5' RACE reads via MiXCR and lists one record per CDR3 protein. Here the sample spans under 550,000 distinct CDR3 sequences, 18% being singletons. The germline V gene encodes CDR1 DFQATT and CDR2 SNEGSKA (reference sequence). This CDR3 spans 12 amino acids.

The source material was PBMCs or a T cell subset sorted from them (not recorded which). This TCR was sampled from an adult woman who had mild COVID-19 (a few samples of this study predate the infection). Cell type and time point are not known. The gene calls are TRBV20-1 and TRBJ2-7, with unresolved D. The CDR3 bases are TGCAGTGCCAGAGTCCCCCCCTATGAGCAGTACTTC. This sequence encodes CSARVPPYEQYF.